This T cell receptor (beta chain) was captured by sequencing in a study of PD-L1 blockade in urothelial cancer. Across the study: It was at 3 weeks (second dose) and 6 weeks after treatment start that blood was analyzed.

Deletions cut 5 bases from V and 6 bases from J, with 8 bases between. The germline V gene has CDR1 MDHEN and CDR2 SYDVKM. CDR3 length: 11 residues. Whole-study findings and limits: Durable benefit was linked to greater 3-week expansion of tumor-associated blood clones.

TCRdb keeps only in-frame clones here, not all; method: immunoSEQ multiplex PCR. The table has about 52,000 clones, approximately 77% seen once. On this clone: Its antigen is undetermined.

This specimen was PBMCs, taken around atezolizumab (anti-PD-L1) treatment. This TCR was recovered from a man aged 65 to 85 with urothelial cancer. J is TRBJ2-7 and V is TRBV28; D remains unclear. The CDR3 region has the DNA TGTGCCAGCAGTAACTTACGCGAGCAGTACTTC. It yields the protein CASSNLREQYF.